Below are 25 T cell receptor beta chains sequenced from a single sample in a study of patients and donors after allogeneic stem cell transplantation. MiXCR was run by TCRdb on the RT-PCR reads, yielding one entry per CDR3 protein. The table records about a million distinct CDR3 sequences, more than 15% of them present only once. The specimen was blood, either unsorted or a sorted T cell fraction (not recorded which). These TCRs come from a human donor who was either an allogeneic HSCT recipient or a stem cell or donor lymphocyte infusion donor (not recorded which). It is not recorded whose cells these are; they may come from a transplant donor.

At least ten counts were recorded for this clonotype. The CDR3 loop reads CASSYRVNTGELFF. The CDR3 coding sequence is TGTGCCAGCAGCTACAGGGTGAACACCGGGGAGCTGTTTTTT. The chain recombines TRBV6-5 with TRBJ2-2; a possible D gene is TRBD1 (6 bases). V lost 6 bases, J lost 1 base, and 9 bases lay in between. The germline V gene encodes CDR1 MNHEY and CDR2 SVGAGI. The CDR3 is 14 residues long.

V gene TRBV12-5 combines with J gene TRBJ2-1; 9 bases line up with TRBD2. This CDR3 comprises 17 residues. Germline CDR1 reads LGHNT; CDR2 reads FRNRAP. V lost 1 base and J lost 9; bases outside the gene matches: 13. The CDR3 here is CASGLGTSATQHAEQFF. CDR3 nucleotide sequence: TGTGCTAGTGGTTTGGGGACTAGCGCGACTCAGCACGCTGAGCAGTTCTTC.

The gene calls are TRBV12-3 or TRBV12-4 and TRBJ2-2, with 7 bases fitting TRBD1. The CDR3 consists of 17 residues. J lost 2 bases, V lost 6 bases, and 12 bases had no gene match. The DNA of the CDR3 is TGTGCCAGCAGGACAGGGCTCAAAGCACTAAACACCGGGGAGCTGTTTTTT. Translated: CASRTGLKALNTGELFF.

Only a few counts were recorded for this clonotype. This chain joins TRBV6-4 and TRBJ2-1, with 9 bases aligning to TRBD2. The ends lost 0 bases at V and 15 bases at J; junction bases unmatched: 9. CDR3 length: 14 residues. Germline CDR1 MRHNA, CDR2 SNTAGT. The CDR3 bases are TGTGCCAGCAGTGACTCGAGAGTTAGCGGGAGCCTGTTCTTC. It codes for CASSDSRVSGSLFF.

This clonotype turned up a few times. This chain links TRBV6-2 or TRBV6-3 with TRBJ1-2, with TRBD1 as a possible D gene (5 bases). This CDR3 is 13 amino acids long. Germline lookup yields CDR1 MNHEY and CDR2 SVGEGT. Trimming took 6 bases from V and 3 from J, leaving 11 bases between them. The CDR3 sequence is CASREGGDYGYTF. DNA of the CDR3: TGTGCCAGCAGGGAAGGAGGGGACTATGGCTACACCTTC.

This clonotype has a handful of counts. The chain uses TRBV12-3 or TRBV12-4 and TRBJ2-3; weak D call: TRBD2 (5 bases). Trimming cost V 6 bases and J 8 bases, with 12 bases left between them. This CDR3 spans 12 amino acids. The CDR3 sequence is CASRPRGGTQYF. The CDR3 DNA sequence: TGTGCCAGCAGGCCCCGGGGTGGTACGCAGTATTTT.

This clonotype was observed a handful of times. CDR3 bases: TGTGCCAGCGGTCATATAGTGGCCAAAAACATTCAGTACTTC. It is translated as CASGHIVAKNIQYF. This chain uses TRBV12-3 or TRBV12-4 with TRBJ2-4; D uncertain. The CDR3 consists of 14 residues. V lost 8 bases, J lost 1 base, and 12 bases lay in between.

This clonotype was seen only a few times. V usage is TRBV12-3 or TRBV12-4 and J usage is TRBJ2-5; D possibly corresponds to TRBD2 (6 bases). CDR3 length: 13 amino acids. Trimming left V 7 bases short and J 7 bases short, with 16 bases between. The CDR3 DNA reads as TGTGCCAGCAAACTCGGGACTTTGGGGACCCAGTACTTC. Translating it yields CASKLGTLGTQYF.

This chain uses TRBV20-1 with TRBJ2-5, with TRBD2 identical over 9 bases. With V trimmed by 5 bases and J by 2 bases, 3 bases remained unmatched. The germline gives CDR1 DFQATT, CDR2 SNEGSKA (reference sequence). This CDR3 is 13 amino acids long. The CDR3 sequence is CSALSGGQETQYF. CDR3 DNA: TGCAGTGCTCTTAGCGGGGGACAAGAGACCCAGTACTTC.

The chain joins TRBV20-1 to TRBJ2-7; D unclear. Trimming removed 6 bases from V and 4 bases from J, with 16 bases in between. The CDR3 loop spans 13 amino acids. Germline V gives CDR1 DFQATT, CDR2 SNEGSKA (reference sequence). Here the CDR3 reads CSAQDPLRYEQYF. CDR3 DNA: TGCAGTGCGCAGGACCCCTTGAGGTACGAGCAGTACTTC.

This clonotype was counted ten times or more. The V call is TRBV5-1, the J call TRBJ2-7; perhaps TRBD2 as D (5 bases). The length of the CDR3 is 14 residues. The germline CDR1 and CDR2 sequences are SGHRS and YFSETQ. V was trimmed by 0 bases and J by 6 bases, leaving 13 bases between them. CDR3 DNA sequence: TGCGCCAGCAGCTTGGCCTCTAGCTCGTCCGAGCAGTACTTC. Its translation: CASSLASSSSEQYF.

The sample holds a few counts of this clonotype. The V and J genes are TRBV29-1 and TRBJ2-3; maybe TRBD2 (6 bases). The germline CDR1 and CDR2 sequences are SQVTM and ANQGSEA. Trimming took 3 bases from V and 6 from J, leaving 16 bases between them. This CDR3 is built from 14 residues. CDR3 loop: CSVDTSRQVDTQYF. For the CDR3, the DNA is TGCAGCGTTGATACTAGCCGACAAGTGGATACGCAGTATTTT.

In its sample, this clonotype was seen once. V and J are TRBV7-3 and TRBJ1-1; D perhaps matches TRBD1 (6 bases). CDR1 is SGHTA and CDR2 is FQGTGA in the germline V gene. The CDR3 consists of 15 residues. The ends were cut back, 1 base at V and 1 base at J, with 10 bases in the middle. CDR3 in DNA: TGTGCCAGCAGCTTAAGCGTAGGGGGGAACACTGAAGCTTTCTTT. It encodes CASSLSVGGNTEAFF.

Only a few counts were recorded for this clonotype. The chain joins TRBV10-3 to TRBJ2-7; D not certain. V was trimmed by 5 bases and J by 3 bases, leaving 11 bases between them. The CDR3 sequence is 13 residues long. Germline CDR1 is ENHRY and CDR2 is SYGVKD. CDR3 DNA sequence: TGTGCCATCAGTAACCGGGTCCTCTACGAGCAGTACTTC. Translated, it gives CAISNRVLYEQYF.

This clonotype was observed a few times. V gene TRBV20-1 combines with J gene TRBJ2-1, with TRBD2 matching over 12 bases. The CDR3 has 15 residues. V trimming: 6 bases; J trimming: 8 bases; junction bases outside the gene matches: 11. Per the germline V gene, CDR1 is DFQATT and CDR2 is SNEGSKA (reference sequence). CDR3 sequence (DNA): TGCAGTGCCCCGCCGACTAGCGGGAGAATCGATGAGCAGTTCTTC. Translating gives CSAPPTSGRIDEQFF.

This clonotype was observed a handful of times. The CDR3 DNA reads as TGCAGCGTTGAAGGGGACATCCTAGGGGAGCTGTTTTTT. It is translated as CSVEGDILGELFF. The chain recombines TRBV29-1 with TRBJ2-2, with a possible D match to TRBD1 (6 bases). V gave up 1 base and J gave up 8 bases, with 11 bases separating them. From germline, CDR1 is SQVTM and CDR2 ANQGSEA. The length of the CDR3 is 13 residues.

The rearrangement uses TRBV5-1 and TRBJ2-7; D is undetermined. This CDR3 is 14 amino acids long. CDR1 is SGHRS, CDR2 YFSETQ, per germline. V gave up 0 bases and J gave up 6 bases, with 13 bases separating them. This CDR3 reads CASSLESASPEQYF. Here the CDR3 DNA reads TGCGCCAGCAGCTTGGAGTCTGCCTCCCCCGAGCAGTACTTC.

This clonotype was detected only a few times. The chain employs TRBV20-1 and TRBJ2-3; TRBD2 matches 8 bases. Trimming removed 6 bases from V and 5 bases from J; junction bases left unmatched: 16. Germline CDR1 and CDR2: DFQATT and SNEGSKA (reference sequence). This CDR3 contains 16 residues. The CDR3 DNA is TGCAGTGCCTCCAAGCAGAGCGGGAGTTATAAAGATACGCAGTATTTT. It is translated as CSASKQSGSYKDTQYF.

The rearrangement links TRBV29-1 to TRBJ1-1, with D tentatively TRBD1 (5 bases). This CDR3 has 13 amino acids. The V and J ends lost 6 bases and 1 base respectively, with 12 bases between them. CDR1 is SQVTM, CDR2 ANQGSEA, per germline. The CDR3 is CSVQERGNTEAFF. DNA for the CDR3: TGCAGCGTACAGGAAAGAGGGAACACTGAAGCTTTCTTT. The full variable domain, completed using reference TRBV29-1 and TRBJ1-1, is SAVISQKPSRDICQRGTSLTIQCQVDSQVTMMFWYRQQPGQSLTLIATANQGSEATYESGFVIDKFPISRPNLTFSTLTVSNMSPEDSSIYLCSVQERGNTEAFFGQGTRLTVV.

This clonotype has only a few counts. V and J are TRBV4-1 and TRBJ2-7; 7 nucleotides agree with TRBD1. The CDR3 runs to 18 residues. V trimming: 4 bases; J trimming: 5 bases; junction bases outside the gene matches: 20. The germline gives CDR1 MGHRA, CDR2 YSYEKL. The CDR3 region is CASSRGRMVGRGIDEQYF. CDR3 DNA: TGCGCCAGCAGCCGAGGCCGGATGGTAGGCAGGGGGATCGACGAGCAGTACTTC.

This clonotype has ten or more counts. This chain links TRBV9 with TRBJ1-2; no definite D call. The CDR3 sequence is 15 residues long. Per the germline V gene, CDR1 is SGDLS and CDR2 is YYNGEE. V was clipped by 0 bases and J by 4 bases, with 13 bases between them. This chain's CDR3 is CASSVEVGVGYGYTF. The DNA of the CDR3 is TGTGCCAGCAGCGTAGAAGTCGGGGTTGGCTATGGCTACACCTTC.

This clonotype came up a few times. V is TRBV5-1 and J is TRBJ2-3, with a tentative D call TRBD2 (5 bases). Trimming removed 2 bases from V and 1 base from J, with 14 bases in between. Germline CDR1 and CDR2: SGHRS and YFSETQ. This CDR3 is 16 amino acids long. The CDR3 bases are TGCGCCAGCAGCTTTCTAGGTCCCGGGGGCACAGATACGCAGTATTTT. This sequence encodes CASSFLGPGGTDTQYF.

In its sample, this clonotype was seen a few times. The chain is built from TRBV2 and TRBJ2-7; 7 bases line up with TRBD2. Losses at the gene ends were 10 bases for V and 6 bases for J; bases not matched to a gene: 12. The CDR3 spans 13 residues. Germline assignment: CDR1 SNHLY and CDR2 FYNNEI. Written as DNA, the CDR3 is TGTGCCATCACGAGGGAGGGCTTACGCGAGCAGTACTTC. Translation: CAITREGLREQYF.

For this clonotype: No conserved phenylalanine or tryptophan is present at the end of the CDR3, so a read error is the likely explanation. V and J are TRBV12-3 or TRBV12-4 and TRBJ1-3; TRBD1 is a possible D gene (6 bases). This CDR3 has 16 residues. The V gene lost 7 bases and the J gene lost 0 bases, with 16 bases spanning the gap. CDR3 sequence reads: CASIFWEDSSGNTIYL. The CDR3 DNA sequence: TGTGCCAGCATATTTTGGGAGGACAGCTCTGGAAACACCATATATCTT.

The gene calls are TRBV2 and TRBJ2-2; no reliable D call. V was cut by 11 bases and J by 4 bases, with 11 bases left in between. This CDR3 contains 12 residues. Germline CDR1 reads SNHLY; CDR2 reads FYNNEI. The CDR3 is CALTKITGELFF. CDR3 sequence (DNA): TGTGCCCTTACGAAAATCACCGGGGAGCTGTTTTTT. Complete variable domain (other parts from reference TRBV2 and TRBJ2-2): EPEVTQTPSHQVTQMGQEVILRCVPISNHLYFYWYRQILGQKVEFLVSFYNNEISEKSEIFDDQFSVERPDGSNFTLKIRSTKLEDSAMYFCALTKITGELFFGEGSRLTVL.